This paragraph reports one T cell receptor (beta chain). Its antigen is as yet unknown. The data were obtained in a study of cytomegalovirus exposure and HLA in healthy donors. As for the study in general: The approximately 120 million unique TCR beta sequences, from about 179 million T cells, were found by an earlier analysis.

Study-wide results and limits: Immune exposure information available was restricted to CMV serostatus. Most subjects had HLA-A and HLA-B alleles reportedly predicted accurately by TCR beta sequences. The authors confirmed in vitro that three CMV-associated chains were specific for CMV antigens.

The PCR had 60 Vbeta and 13 Jbeta primers. Using immunoSEQ multiplex PCR, the repertoire was profiled, and TCRdb retains in-frame clones only, with some absent. Here the sample spans 85,000 to 120,000 clones, about three quarters being singletons. After removal of 2 bases from V and 3 bases from J, the junction contained 0 bases not matched to a gene. This CDR3 contains 13 residues. Germline lookup yields CDR1 MDHEN and CDR2 SYDVKM. The chain uses TRBV28 and TRBJ2-7; 8 positions agree with TRBD1. Sequencing was performed on PBMCs. This TCR was sampled from a woman aged 50 to 60 in good health and CMV-seropositive. The CDR3 nucleotides are TGTGCCAGCAGTTTAACAGGGGGCTACGAGCAGTACTTC. This sequence encodes CASSLTGGYEQYF. Combining the CDR3 with reference TRBV28 and TRBJ2-7 gives the whole variable domain DVKVTQSSRYLVKRTGEKVFLECVQDMDHENMFWYRQDPGLGLRLIYFSYDVKMKEKGDIPEGYSVSREKKERFSLILESASTNQTSMYLCASSLTGGYEQYFGPGTRLTVT.